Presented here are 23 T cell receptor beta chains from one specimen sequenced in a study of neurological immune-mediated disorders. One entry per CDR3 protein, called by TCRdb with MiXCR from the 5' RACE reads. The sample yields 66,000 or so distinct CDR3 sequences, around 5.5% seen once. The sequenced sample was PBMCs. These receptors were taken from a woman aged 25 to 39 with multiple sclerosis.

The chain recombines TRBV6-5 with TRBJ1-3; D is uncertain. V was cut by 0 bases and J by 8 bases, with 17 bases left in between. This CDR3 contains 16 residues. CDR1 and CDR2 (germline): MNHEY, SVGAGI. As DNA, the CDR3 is TGTGCCAGCAGTTACTCATTCCGGACTGGTAAAGACACCATATATTTT. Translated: CASSYSFRTGKDTIYF.

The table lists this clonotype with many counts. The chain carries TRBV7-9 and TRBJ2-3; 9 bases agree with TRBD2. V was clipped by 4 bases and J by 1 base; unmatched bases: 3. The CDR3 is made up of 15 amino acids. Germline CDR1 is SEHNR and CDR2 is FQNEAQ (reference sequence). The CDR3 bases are TGTGCCAGCAGCTCTCGGACTAGCGGCACAGATACGCAGTATTTT. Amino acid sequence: CASSSRTSGTDTQYF. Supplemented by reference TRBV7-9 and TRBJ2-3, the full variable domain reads DTGVSQNPRHKITKRGQNVTFRCDPISEHNRLYWYRQTLGQGPEFLTYFQNEAQLEKSRLLSDRFSAERPKGSFSTLEIQRTEQGDSAMYLCASSSRTSGTDTQYFGPGTRLTVL.

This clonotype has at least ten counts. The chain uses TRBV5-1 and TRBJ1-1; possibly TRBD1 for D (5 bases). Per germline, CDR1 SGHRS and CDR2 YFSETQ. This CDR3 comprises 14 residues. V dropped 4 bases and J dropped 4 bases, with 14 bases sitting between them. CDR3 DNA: TGCGCCAGCAGCCTATCAGGGAGGGGCACTGAAGCTTTCTTT. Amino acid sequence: CASSLSGRGTEAFF.

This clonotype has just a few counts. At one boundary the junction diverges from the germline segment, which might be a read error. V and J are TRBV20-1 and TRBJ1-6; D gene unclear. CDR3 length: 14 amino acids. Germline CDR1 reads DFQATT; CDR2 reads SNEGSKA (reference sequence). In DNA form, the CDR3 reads TGCAGTGCTTGGAGGCGCTCCTATAATTCACCCCTCAACTTT. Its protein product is CSAWRRSYNSPLNF.

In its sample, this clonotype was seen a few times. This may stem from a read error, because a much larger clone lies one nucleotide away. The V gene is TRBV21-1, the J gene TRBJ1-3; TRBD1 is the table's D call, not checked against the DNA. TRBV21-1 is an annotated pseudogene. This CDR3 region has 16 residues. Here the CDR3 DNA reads TGTGCCAGCGGCCGACAGGGAACCTTCTCTGGAAAAACCATATATTTT. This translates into CASGRQGTFSGKTIYF.

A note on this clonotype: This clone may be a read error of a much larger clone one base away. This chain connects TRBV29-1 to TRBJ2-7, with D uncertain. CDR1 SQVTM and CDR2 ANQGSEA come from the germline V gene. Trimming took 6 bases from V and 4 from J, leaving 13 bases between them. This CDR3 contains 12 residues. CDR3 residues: CSVGGKSYEQYF. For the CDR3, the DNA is TGCAGCGTAGGCGGAAAGAGTTACGAGCAGTACTTC.

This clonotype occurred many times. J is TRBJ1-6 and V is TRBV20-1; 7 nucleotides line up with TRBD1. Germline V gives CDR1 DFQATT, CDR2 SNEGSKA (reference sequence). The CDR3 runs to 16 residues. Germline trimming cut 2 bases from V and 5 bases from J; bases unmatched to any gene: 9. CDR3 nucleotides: TGCAGTGCTAGAATGACAGGGATTGTGGATAATTCACCCCTCCACTTT. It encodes CSARMTGIVDNSPLHF.

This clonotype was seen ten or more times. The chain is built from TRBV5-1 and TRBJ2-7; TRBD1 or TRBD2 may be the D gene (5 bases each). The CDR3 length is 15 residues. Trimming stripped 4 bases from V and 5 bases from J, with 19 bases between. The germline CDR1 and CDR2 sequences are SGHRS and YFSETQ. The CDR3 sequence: CASSAYPGPTDEQYF. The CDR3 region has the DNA TGCGCCAGCAGCGCCTATCCGGGACCGACCGACGAGCAGTACTTC.

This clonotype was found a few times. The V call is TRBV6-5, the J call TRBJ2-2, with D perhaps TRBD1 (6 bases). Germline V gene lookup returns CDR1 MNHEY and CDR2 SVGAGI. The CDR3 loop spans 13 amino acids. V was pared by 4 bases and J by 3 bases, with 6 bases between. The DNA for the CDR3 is TGTGCCAGCAGTTCAGGGGACACCGGGGAGCTGTTTTTT. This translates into CASSSGDTGELFF.

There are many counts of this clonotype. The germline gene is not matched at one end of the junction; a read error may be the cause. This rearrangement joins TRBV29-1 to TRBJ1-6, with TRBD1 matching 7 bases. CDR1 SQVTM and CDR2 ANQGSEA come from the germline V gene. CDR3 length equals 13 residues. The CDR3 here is CSVRDSPYSPLNF. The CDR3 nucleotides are TGCAGCGTTCGGGACAGCCCGTATTCACCCCTCAACTTT.

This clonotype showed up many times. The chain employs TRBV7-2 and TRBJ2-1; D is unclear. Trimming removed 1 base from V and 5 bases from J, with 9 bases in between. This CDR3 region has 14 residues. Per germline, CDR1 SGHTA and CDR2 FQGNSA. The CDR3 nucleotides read TGTGCCAGCAGCTTAGGGTGGGGAAACAATGAGCAGTTCTTC. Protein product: CASSLGWGNNEQFF.

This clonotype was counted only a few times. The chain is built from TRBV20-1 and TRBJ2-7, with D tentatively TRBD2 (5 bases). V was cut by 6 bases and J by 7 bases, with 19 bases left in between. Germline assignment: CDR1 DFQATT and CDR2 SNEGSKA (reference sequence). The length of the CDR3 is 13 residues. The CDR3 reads CSAYRESTREQYF. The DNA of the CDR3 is TGCAGTGCCTACCGGGAATCAACTCGGGAGCAGTACTTC.

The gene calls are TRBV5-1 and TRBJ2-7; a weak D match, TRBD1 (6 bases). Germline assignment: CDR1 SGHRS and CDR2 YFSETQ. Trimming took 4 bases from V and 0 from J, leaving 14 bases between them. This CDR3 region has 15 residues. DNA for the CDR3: TGCGCCAGCAGCCGAGACAGGTTGAGCTCCTACGAGCAGTACTTC. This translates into CASSRDRLSSYEQYF.

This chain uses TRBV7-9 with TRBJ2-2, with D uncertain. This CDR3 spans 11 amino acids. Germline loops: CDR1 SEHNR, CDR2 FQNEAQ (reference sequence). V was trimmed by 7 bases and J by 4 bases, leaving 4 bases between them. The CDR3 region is CASTFTGELFF. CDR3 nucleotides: TGTGCCAGCACCTTCACCGGGGAGCTGTTTTTT.

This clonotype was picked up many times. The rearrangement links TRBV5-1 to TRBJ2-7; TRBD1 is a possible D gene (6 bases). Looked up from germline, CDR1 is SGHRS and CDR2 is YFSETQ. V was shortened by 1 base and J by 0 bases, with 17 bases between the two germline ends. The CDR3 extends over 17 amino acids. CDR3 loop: CASSLSPGQEVSYEQYF. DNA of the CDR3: TGCGCCAGCAGCTTGTCTCCGGGACAAGAAGTCTCCTACGAGCAGTACTTC.

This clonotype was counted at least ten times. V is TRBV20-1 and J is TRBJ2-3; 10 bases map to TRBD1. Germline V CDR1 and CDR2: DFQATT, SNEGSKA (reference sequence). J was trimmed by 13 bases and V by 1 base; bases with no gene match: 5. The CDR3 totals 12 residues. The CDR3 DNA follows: TGCAGTGCTAGAGTGGGACAGGGGTATGAGTATTTT. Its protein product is CSARVGQGYEYF.

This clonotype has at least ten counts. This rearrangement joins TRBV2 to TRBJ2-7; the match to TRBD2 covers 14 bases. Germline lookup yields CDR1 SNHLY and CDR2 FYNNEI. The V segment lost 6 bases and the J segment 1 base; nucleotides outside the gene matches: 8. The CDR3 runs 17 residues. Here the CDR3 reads CASSRPGLAGVSYEQYF. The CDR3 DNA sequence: TGTGCCAGCAGCCGACCGGGACTAGCGGGGGTATCCTACGAGCAGTACTTC.

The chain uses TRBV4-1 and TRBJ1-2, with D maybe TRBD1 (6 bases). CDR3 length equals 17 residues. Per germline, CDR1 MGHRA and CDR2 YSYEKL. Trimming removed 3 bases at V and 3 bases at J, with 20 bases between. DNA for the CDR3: TGCGCCAGCAGCCAGCCAAACGCAGGGGTACGCGACTATGGCTACACCTTC. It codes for CASSQPNAGVRDYGYTF.

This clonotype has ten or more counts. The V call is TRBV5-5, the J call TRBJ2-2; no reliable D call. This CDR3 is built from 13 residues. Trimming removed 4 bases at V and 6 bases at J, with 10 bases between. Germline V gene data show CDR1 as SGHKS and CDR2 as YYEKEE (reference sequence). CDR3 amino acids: CASSHEWSGELFF. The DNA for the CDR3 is TGTGCCAGCAGCCACGAGTGGTCCGGGGAGCTGTTTTTT.

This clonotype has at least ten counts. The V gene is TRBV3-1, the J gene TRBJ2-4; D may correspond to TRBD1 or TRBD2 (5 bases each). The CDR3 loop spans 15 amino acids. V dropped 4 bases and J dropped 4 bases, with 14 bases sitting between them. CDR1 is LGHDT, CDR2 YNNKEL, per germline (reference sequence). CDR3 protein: CASSPTWDGKNIQYF. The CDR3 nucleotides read TGTGCCAGCAGCCCAACCTGGGACGGGAAAAACATTCAGTACTTC. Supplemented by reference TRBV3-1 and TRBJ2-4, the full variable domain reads DTAVSQTPKYLVTQMGNDKSIKCEQNLGHDTMYWYKQDSKKFLKIMFSYNNKELIINETVPNRFSPKSPDKAHLNLHINSLELGDSAVYFCASSPTWDGKNIQYFGAGTRLSVL.

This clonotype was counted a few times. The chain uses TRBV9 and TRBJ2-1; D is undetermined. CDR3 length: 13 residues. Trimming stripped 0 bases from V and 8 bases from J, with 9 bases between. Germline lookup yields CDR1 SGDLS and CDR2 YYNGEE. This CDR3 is CASSVGVMYEQFF. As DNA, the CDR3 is TGTGCCAGCAGCGTAGGAGTAATGTATGAGCAGTTCTTC.

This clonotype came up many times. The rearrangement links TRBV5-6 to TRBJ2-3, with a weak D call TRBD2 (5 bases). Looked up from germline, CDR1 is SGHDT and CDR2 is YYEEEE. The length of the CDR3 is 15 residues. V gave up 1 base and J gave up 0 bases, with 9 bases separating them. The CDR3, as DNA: TGTGCCAGCAGCTTGTCGGGGAGTAGCACAGATACGCAGTATTTT. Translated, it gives CASSLSGSSTDTQYF.

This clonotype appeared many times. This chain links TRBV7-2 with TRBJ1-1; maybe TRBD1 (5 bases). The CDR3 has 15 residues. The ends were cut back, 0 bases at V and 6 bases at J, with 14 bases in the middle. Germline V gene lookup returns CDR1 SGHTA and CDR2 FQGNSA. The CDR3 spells CASSLALGRDAEAFF. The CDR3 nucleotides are TGTGCCAGCAGCTTAGCGCTCGGCAGGGACGCTGAAGCTTTCTTT.